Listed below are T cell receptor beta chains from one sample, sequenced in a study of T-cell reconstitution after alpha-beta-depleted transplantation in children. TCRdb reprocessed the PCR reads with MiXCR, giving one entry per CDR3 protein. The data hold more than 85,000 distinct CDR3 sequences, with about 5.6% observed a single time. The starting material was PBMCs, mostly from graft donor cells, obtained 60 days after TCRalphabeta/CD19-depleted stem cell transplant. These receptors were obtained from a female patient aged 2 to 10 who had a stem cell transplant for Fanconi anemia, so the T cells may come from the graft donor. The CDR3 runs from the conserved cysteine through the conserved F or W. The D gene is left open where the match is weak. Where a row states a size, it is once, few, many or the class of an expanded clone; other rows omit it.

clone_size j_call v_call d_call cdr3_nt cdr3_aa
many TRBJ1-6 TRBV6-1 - TGTGCCAGCAGTCCCCCTGGCCCAATCGGGGCACCCCTCCACTTT CASSPPGPIGAPLHF
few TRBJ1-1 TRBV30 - TGTGCCTGGAGTGTACACGGGTCCATGAACACTGAAGCTTTCTTT CAWSVHGSMNTEAFF
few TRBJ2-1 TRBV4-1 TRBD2 TGCGCCAGCAGCCAAGGCCTAGCGGGGTACAATGAGCAGTTCTTC CASSQGLAGYNEQFF
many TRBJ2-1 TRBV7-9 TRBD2 TGTGCCAGCAGCCCAAGCAGAGGACTAGCGGGTTACAATGAGCAGTTCTTC CASSPSRGLAGYNEQFF
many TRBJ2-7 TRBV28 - TGTGCCAGCAGTTATAGACCTAACAGGGTCTACGAGCAGTACTTC CASSYRPNRVYEQYF
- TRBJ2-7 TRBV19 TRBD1 TGTGCCAGTAGTGGACGGACAGGCTCGAAAAGGTACTTC CASSGRTGSKRYF
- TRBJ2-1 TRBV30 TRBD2 TGTGCCTGGAGTAGGGTAGCGGGGGTTGAGCAGTTCTTC CAWSRVAGVEQFF
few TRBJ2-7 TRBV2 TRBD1 TGTGCCAGCAGAGTGGACAGGGCTGGCGAGCAGTACTTC CASRVDRAGEQYF
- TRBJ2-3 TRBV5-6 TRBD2 TGTGCCAGCACTCTAGCGGGGGGGCACCCAGATACGCAGTATTTT CASTLAGGHPDTQYF
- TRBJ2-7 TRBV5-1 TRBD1 TGCGCCAGCAGCTCAGGGGGCCCGTACGAGCAGTACTTC CASSSGGPYEQYF
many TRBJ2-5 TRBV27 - TGTGCCAGCAGTTTCTCTATACAGGATTACCAAGAGACCCAGTACTTC CASSFSIQDYQETQYF
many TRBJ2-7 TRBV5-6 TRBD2 TGTGCCAGCAGCACGGGACTAGAAGGCTACGAGCAGTACTTC CASSTGLEGYEQYF
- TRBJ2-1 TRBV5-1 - TGCGCCAGCAGCTTGGCGGTAGTGGCGGGGGCATACAATGAGCAGTTCTTC CASSLAVVAGAYNEQFF
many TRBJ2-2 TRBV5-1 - TGCGCCAGCAGCCATTCCGGGACCCACCTCACCGGGGAGCTGTTTTTT CASSHSGTHLTGELFF
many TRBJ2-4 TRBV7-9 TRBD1 TGTGCCAGCAGTTCGGGACAGGGGATCATTCAGTACTTC CASSSGQGIIQYF
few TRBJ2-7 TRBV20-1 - TGCAGTGCTAGAGGGGGGGAGCAGTACTTC CSARGGEQYF
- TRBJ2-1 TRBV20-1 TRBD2 TGCAGTGCTTCCGTGACTAGCGGGAGGGCCAATGAGCAGTTCTTC CSASVTSGRANEQFF
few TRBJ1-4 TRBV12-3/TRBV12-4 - TGTGCCAGCAGTGTTCTTTCGGAAAAACTGTTTTTT CASSVLSEKLFF
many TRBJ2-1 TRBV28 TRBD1 TGTGCCAGCATCCCACTGGGACAGCGCAATGAGCAGTTCTTC CASIPLGQRNEQFF
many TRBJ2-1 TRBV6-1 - TGTGCCAGCAGTGTAGTGTTTTACAATGAGCAGTTCTTC CASSVVFYNEQFF
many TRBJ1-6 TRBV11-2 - TGTGCCAGCAGCTTAAGGGTAGTTTATTCACCCCTCCACTTT CASSLRVVYSPLHF
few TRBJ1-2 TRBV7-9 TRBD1 TGTGCCAGCAGCTCAACAGGGGGCAACGGCTACACCTTC CASSSTGGNGYTF
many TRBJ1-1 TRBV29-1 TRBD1 TGCAGCGTGGGGTACGGGACAGGGGGCACTGAAGCTTTCTTT CSVGYGTGGTEAFF
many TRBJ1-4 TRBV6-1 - TGTGCCAGCAGTGAAGCATGGGAGGAAAAACTGTTTTTT CASSEAWEEKLFF
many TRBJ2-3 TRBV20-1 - TGCAGTGCTAGAGATGTTTACAGCTCTAGCACAGATACGCAGTATTTT CSARDVYSSSTDTQYF
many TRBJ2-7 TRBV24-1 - TGTGCCACCAGTGCACGGGTTGCCTACGAGCAGTACTTC CATSARVAYEQYF
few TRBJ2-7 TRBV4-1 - TGCGCCAGCAGCCAAGCGCCACAGTTAACTGCCTACGAGCAGTACTTC CASSQAPQLTAYEQYF
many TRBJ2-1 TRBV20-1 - TGCAGTGCTAGACATGGAGAGGGGCTAGCCGCATACAATGAGCAGTTCTTC CSARHGEGLAAYNEQFF
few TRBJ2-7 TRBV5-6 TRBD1 TGTGCCAGCAGCTTGGGACAGGGGGTCACCTACGAGCAGTACTTC CASSLGQGVTYEQYF
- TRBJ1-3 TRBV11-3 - TGTGCCAGCAGCTTAGACGGCTCTGGAAACACCATATATTTT CASSLDGSGNTIYF
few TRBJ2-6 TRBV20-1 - TGCAGTGCTATGGATGGGGGCTCTGGGGCCAACGTCCTGACTTTC CSAMDGGSGANVLTF